These 4 T cell receptor beta chains were all obtained from the same sample, sequenced in a study of cytomegalovirus exposure and HLA in healthy donors. PCR amplification relied on 60 Vbeta primers (plus 13 Jbeta primers). Method: immunoSEQ multiplex PCR; TCRdb's copy keeps in-frame clones and lacks some. In the table there are about 130,000 clones, over 60% of which are singletons. Sequences were obtained from PBMCs. All receptors come from a human donor in good health.

The chain links TRBV5-6 to TRBJ1-2, with D maybe TRBD1 (6 bases). Germline V gene sequence: CDR1 SGHDT, CDR2 YYEEEE. V dropped 4 bases and J dropped 4 bases, with 17 bases sitting between them. The CDR3 contains 15 residues. The DNA of the CDR3 is TGTGCCAGCAGCAACCCGGGACACTTAATCTATGGCTACACCTTC. It specifies CASSNPGHLIYGYTF.

The V and J genes are TRBV2 and TRBJ2-6; unclear D gene. This CDR3 is built from 16 residues. Deletions cut 6 bases from V and 4 bases from J, with 16 bases between. CDR1 SNHLY and CDR2 FYNNEI come from the germline V gene. CDR3 residues: CASSADPGSGANVLTF. The CDR3 DNA sequence: TGTGCCAGCAGCGCAGATCCAGGTTCCGGGGCCAACGTCCTGACTTTC.

The sample holds a few counts of this clone. The V gene is TRBV10-2, the J gene TRBJ1-6; D may be TRBD1 (6 bases). The CDR3 loop spans 14 amino acids. Germline V lookup: CDR1 WSHSY, CDR2 SAAADI. The germline V and J ends were trimmed by 0 bases and 11 bases, with 11 bases remaining between them. The CDR3, as DNA: TGCGCCAGCAGTGAGTCGGGGGCCGAGGCACCCCTCCACTTT. Its translation is CASSESGAEAPLHF.

The V gene is TRBV6-5, the J gene TRBJ2-3; the match to TRBD1 covers 8 bases. CDR3 length equals 15 residues. Germline assignment: CDR1 MNHEY and CDR2 SVGAGI. The junction had 4 bases not matched to a gene; V was cut back by 0 bases and J by 5 bases. CDR3 sequence: CASSYSQGAVDTQYF. In nucleotides, the CDR3 is TGTGCCAGCAGTTACTCGCAGGGGGCGGTAGATACGCAGTATTTT.